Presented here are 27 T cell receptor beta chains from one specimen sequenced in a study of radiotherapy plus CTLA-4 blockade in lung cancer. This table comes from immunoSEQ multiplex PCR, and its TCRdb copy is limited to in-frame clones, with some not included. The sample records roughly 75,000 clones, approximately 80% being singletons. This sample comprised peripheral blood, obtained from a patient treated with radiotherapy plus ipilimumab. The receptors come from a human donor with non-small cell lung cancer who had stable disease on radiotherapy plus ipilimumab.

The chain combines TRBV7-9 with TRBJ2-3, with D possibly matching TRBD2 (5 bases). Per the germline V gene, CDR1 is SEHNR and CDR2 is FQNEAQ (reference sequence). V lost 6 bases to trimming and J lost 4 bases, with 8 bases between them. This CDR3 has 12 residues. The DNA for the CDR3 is TGTGCCAGCAGGAGCGGTTCAGATACGCAGTATTTT. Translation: CASRSGSDTQYF. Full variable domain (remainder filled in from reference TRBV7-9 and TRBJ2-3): DTGVSQNPRHKITKRGQNVTFRCDPISEHNRLYWYRQTLGQGPEFLTYFQNEAQLEKSRLLSDRFSAERPKGSFSTLEIQRTEQGDSAMYLCASRSGSDTQYFGPGTRLTVL.

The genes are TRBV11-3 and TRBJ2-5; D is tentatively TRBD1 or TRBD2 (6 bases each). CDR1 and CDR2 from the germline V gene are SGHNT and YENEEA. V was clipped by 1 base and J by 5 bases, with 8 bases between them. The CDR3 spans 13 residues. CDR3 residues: CASSLGGAETQYF. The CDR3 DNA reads TGTGCCAGCAGCTTAGGGGGGGCGGAGACCCAGTACTTC.

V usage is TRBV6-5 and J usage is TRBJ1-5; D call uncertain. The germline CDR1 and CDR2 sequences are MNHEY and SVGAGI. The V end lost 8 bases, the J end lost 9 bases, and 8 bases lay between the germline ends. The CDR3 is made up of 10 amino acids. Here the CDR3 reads CASENGPQHF. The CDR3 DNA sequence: TGTGCCAGCGAGAACGGGCCCCAGCATTTT.

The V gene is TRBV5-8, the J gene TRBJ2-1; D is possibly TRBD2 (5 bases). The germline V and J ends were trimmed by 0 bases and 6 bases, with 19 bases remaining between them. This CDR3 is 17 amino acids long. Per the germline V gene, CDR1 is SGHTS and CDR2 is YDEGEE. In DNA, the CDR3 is TGTGCCAGCAGCTTGGCCTTCGAGGGAGCATTCGGCAATGAGCAGTTCTTC. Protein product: CASSLAFEGAFGNEQFF.

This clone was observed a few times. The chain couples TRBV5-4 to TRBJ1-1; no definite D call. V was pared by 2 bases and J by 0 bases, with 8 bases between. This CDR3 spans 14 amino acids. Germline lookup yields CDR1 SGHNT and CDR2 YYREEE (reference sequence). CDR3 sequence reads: CASSLGLMNTEAFF. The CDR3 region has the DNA TGTGCCAGCAGCTTAGGATTGATGAACACTGAAGCTTTCTTT.

For the CDR3, the DNA is TGTGCCAGCAGAAAGGACAGGGAGCGAACTAACAATCAGCCCCAGCATTTT. This sequence encodes CASRKDRERTNNQPQHF. The rearrangement uses TRBV2 and TRBJ1-5; the match to TRBD1 covers 8 bases. CDR1 SNHLY and CDR2 FYNNEI come from the germline V gene. The CDR3 extends over 17 amino acids. The J segment lost 3 bases and the V segment lost 6 bases, leaving 13 bases of the junction unmatched.

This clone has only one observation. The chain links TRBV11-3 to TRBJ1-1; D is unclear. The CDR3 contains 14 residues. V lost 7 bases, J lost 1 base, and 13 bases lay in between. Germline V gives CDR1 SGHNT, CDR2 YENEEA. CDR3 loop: CASKSDPANTEAFF. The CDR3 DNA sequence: TGTGCCAGCAAGAGCGATCCAGCGAACACTGAAGCTTTCTTT.

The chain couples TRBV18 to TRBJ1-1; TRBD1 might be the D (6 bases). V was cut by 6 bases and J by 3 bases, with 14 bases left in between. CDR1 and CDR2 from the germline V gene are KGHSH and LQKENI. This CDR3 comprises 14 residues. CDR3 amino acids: CASSPQAGDTEAFF. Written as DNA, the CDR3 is TGTGCCAGCTCCCCCCAGGCAGGGGACACTGAAGCTTTCTTT.

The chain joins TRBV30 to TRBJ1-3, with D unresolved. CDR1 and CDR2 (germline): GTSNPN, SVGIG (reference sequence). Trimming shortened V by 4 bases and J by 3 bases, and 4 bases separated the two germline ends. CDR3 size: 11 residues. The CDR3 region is CAWIVGNTIYF. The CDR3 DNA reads TGTGCCTGGATAGTTGGAAACACCATATATTTT.

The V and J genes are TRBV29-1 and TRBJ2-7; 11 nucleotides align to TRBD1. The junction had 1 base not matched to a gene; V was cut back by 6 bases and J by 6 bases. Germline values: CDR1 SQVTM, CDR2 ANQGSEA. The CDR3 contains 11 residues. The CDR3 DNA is TGCAGCGTAGGGACAGGGGGCGAGCAGTACTTC. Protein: CSVGTGGEQYF.

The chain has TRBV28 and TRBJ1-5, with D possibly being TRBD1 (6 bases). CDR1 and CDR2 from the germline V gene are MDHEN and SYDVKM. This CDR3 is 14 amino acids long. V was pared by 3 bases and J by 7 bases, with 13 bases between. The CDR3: CASSFRGGGQPQHF. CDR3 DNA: TGTGCCAGCAGTTTTCGGGGGGGCGGGCAGCCCCAGCATTTT.

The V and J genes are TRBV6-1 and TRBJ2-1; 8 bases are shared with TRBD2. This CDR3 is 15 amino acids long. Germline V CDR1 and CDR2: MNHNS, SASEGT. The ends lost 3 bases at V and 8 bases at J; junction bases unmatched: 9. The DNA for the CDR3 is TGTGCCAGCAGTGAGAGTAGCGGGGTGGGCTATGAGCAGTTCTTC. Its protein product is CASSESSGVGYEQFF.

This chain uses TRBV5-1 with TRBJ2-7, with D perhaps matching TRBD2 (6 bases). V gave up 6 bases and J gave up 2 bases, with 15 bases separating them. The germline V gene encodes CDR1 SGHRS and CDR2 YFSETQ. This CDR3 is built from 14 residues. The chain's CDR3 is CASTPTSNPYEQYF. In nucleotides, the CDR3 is TGCGCCAGCACCCCTACTAGCAACCCCTACGAGCAGTACTTC.

CDR3 nucleotides: TGCGCCAGCAGCCCGGATGGCAGCTCTGGAAACACCATATATTTT. Its translation: CASSPDGSSGNTIYF. The rearrangement joins TRBV5-1 to TRBJ1-3; D is ambiguous. CDR3 length equals 15 residues. V was cut by 4 bases and J by 0 bases, with 11 bases left in between. From germline, CDR1 is SGHRS and CDR2 YFSETQ.

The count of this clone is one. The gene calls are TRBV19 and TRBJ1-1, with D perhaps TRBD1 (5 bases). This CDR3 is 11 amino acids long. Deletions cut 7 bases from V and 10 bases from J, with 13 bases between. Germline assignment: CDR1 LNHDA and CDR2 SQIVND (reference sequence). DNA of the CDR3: TGTGCCAGTAACCAGGGTTTGGCAGCTTTCTTT. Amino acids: CASNQGLAAFF.

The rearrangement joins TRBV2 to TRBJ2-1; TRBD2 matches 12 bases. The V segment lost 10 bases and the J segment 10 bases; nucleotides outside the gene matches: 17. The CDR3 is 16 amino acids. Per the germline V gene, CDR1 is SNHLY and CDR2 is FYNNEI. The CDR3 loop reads CAILERSSGRAREQFF. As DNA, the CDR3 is TGTGCCATCCTGGAGAGGTCTAGCGGGAGGGCCAGGGAGCAGTTCTTC.

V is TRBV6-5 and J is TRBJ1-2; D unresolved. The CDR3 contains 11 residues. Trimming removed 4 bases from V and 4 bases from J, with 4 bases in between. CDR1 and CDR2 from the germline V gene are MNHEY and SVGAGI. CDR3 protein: CASSFTYGYTF. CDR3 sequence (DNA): TGTGCCAGCAGTTTTACCTATGGCTACACCTTC.

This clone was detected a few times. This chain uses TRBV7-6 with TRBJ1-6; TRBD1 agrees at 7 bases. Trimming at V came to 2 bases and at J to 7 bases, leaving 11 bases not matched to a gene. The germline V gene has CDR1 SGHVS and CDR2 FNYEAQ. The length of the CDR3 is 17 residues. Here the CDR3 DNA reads TGTGCCAGCAGCTTACCCGGGGGGGGACAGATAAATTCACCCCTCCACTTT. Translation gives CASSLPGGGQINSPLHF.

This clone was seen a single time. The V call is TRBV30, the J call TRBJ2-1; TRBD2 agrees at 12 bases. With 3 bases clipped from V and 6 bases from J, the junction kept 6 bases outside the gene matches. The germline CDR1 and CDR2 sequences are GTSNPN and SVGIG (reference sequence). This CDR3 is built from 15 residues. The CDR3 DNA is TGTGCCTGGAGCCTAGCGGGAGGGACTGGCAATGAGCAGTTCTTC. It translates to CAWSLAGGTGNEQFF.

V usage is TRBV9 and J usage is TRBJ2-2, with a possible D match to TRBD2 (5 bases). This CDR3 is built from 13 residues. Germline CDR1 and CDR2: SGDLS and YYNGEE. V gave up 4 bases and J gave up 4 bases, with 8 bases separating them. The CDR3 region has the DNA TGTGCCAGCAGCTCGACTATCACCGGGGAGCTGTTTTTT. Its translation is CASSSTITGELFF.

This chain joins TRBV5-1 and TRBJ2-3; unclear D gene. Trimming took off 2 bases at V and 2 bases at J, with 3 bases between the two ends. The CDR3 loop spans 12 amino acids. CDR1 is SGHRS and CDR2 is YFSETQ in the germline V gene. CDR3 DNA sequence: TGCGCCAGCAGCTTTAACACAGATACGCAGTATTTT. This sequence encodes CASSFNTDTQYF.

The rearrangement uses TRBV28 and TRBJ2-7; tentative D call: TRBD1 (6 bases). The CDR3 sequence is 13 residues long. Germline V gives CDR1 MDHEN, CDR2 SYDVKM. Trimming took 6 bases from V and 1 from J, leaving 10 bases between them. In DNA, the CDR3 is TGTGCCAGCAGACCGGGACAATCCTACGAGCAGTACTTC. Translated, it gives CASRPGQSYEQYF. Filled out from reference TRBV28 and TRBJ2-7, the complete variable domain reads DVKVTQSSRYLVKRTGEKVFLECVQDMDHENMFWYRQDPGLGLRLIYFSYDVKMKEKGDIPEGYSVSREKKERFSLILESASTNQTSMYLCASRPGQSYEQYFGPGTRLTVT.

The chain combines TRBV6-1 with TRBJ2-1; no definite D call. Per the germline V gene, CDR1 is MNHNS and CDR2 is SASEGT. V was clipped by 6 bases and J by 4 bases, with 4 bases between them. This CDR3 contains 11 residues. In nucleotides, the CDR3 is TGTGCCAGCAGACAATACAATGAGCAGTTCTTC. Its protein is CASRQYNEQFF.

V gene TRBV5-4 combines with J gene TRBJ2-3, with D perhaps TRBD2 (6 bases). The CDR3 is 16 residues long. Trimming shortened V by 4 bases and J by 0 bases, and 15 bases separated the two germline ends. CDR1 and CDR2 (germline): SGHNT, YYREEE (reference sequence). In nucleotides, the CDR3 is TGTGCCAGCAGCCCGGGACTGATATCTAGCACAGATACGCAGTATTTT. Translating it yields CASSPGLISSTDTQYF.

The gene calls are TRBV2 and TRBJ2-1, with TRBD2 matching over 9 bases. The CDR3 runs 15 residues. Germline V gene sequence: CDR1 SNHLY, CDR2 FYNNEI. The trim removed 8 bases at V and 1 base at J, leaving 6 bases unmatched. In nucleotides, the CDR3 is TGTGCCAGCTTATTTAGCGGGGGTTCCTACAATGAGCAGTTCTTC. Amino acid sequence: CASLFSGGSYNEQFF. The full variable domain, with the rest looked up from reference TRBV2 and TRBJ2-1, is EPEVTQTPSHQVTQMGQEVILRCVPISNHLYFYWYRQILGQKVEFLVSFYNNEISEKSEIFDDQFSVERPDGSNFTLKIRSTKLEDSAMYFCASLFSGGSYNEQFFGPGTRLTVL.

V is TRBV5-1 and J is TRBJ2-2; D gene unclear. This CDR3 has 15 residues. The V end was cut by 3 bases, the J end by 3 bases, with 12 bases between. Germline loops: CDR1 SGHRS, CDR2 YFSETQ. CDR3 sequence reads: CASSYKGTDTGELFF. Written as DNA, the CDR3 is TGCGCCAGCAGCTATAAGGGTACGGACACCGGGGAGCTGTTTTTT.

CDR3 sequence (DNA): TGCGCCAGCAGTGAGGGGATACCAGGGACCCAGTACTTC. Encoded protein: CASSEGIPGTQYF. The rearrangement links TRBV10-1 to TRBJ2-5; D gene uncertain. Trimming pared 2 bases from V and 7 bases from J, leaving 11 bases between. Per germline, CDR1 WNHNN and CDR2 SYGVQD (reference sequence). CDR3 length: 13 residues.